This T cell receptor beta chain was sequenced during a study of chemoradiotherapy in HPV16-positive cancers (dated by TCRdb to 2021 to 2024). In the study overall: Candidate HPV-specific T-cell clones and common TCR motifs were defined through functional T-cell assays on cells from two HPV16-positive patients. The study set out to ask whether T-cell immunity against the HPV oncoproteins E6 and E7 changes over the course of chemoradiotherapy and whether that immunity affects survival. TCR repertoires from more than 70 patients with HPV-related cancers were then used to track the candidate HPV-specific TCRs and motifs. Overall results and qualifications from the work: In HPV16-positive patients, expansion of HPV-responsive T cells during chemoradiotherapy was found to be associated with improved recurrence-free survival. Expansion of candidate HPV-specific clones and E7-related TCR motifs was observed in the tumor microenvironment during treatment, whereas no such expansion was observed for non-HPV-specific T cells. The survival association was reported for HPV16-positive patients, and the functional definition of HPV-specific T cells was derived from only a couple of HPV16-positive patients.

In this sample, this clone turned up a few times. Which antigen it targets is not known. No much larger clonotype is one base removed from it; base qualities were not supplied. The library was prepared using the immunoSEQ multiplex PCR assay. TCRdb carries this immuneACCESS record with in-frame sequences only. Its versions omit some clonotypes, under half of them owing to an unresolved V gene in the studies checked, with the rest unexplained. The sample table holds fewer than 8,500 clones, of which approximately 92% were seen once. Roughly 10% of the sample comes from the top ten. Between the V and J ends, shortened by 4 bases and 7 bases respectively, the junction contains 24 bases. From a lookup of the germline V gene, CDR1 and CDR2 are SGHRS and YFSETQ. The CDR3 covers 17 residues, taking in both the cysteine and the phenylalanine. Only the CDR3 portion is preserved as DNA: 51 bases, with reading frame beginning at the first base.

Repertoires were sampled repeatedly over the course of chemoradiotherapy so that clonal expansion in the tumor microenvironment could be followed. The rearranged chain carries TRBV5-1 and TRBJ2-1; the D gene is perhaps TRBD1 or TRBD2, each of them matching over 7 bases. Material: tumor tissue, obtained from a patient who underwent chemoradiotherapy. This clonotype was sampled from a human donor with HPV-associated anogenital cancer. The nucleotide sequence is TGCGCCAGCAGCCCGGGGGGCTGGGCAGGGGGTAAAAATGAGCAGTTCTTC. This is translated as CASSPGGWAGGKNEQFF.